This is a list of T cell receptor beta chains from one sample in a study of shared clonotypes between healthy human individuals. The repertoire was sequenced with immunoSEQ multiplex PCR; TCRdb's copy has only in-frame clones and lacks some. The top ten clones hold around 10% of a sample with around 240,000 clones, 65% of them seen once. Material for sequencing was memory CD4+ T cells sorted from blood. The receptors shown here come from a man aged 30 to 39 in good health. CDR3s include the opening cysteine and the closing phenylalanine or tryptophan. The D gene is left open where the match is weak.

v_gene	d_gene	j_gene	CDR3aa
TRBV5-4	-	TRBJ2-7	CASSLEGTEQYF
TRBV18	TRBD1	TRBJ1-3	CASSPTQGRSGNTIYF
TRBV6-1	TRBD2	TRBJ2-7	CASSLERGSYEQYF
TRBV19	TRBD2	TRBJ2-1	CASSIGTSGRALLMYEQFF
TRBV30	-	TRBJ1-4	CAWSGDSNEKLFF
TRBV10-3	TRBD2	TRBJ2-1	CAISEHLSSGSSNEQFF
TRBV7-2	-	TRBJ2-7	CASSLDGVEQYF
TRBV18	-	TRBJ2-2	CASTTGTENTGELFF
TRBV6-6	-	TRBJ2-3	CASQIGGGSDTQYF
TRBV18	-	TRBJ1-1	CASSSLTGLWMNTEAFF
TRBV6-4	TRBD2	TRBJ2-3	CASSLAGGTDTQYF
TRBV28	-	TRBJ2-1	CASSLVRPYNEQFF
TRBV10-2	TRBD2	TRBJ2-1	CASTLATSGAYNEQFF
TRBV7-3	-	TRBJ2-2	CASSPQVGGELFF
TRBV10-3	-	TRBJ2-1	CAINRDGSNNEQFF
TRBV11-2	-	TRBJ2-3	CASSRGPGDSTDTQYF
TRBV2	-	TRBJ2-3	CASSPGTGYTDTQYF
TRBV9	-	TRBJ2-7	CASSGRPGGSEQYF
TRBV5-6	TRBD2	TRBJ2-1	CASSLLAGGPHEQFF
TRBV5-4	-	TRBJ2-4	CASSDNREGIQYF
TRBV28	-	TRBJ2-2	CASSLMAGDTGELFF
TRBV11-2	-	TRBJ2-2	CASSSIGRTGELFF
TRBV7-9	TRBD2	TRBJ2-3	CASSLAGDLDTDTQYF
TRBV14	-	TRBJ2-5	CASSQDLGLVSGETQYF
TRBV2	TRBD1	TRBJ1-1	CASRKTGGYTEAFF
TRBV19	TRBD1	TRBJ2-1	CASSSLPTGNEQFF
TRBV19	-	TRBJ1-4	CASQQGGATNEKLFF
TRBV13	-	TRBJ2-3	CASSVGRDGDTQYF
TRBV9	-	TRBJ2-1	CASSAGGLAVYNEQFF
TRBV5-4	-	TRBJ2-5	CASSFAGAWETQYF
TRBV15	-	TRBJ2-7	CATSRGPDSYEQYF
TRBV6-5	TRBD1	TRBJ1-5	CASSTDRFQPQHF
TRBV9	TRBD1	TRBJ2-6	CASSPRDRGSGANVLTF
TRBV6-1	-	TRBJ1-1	CASGGNTEAFF
TRBV27	-	TRBJ2-1	CASSFSGPWGSYNEQFF
TRBV28	-	TRBJ2-7	CASSLGTTISYEQYF
TRBV11-2	-	TRBJ2-7	CASSLSGKDHEQYF
TRBV11-2	-	TRBJ2-5	CASSEQQETQYF
TRBV4-1	TRBD2	TRBJ2-7	CASSQRTSGNEQYF